This record covers a single T cell receptor (beta chain). Its antigen is as yet unknown. The entry originates in a study of cytomegalovirus exposure and HLA in healthy donors. Study information: Early released data comprised some 85 million unique TCRs from HLA-typed donors.

The PCR had 60 Vbeta and 13 Jbeta primers. Profiled with immunoSEQ multiplex PCR; TCRdb holds only in-frame clones, not every one. The data show hundreds of thousands of clones, approximately 90% seen once. Notes on the study in general: Reportedly, a later analysis found an Asian-associated ancestry cluster had fewer N-insertions than the approximately 600-donor mean.

This CDR3 comprises 15 residues. Germline V CDR1 and CDR2: SGDLS, YYNGEE. The V end was cut by 3 bases, the J end by 0 bases, with 12 bases between. V usage is TRBV9 and J usage is TRBJ1-2; D not certain. The sequenced sample was PBMCs. This receptor was taken from a woman younger than 30 in good health and CMV-seronegative. The CDR3 DNA follows: TGTGCCAGCAGCGCGTACAGCTATACTAACTATGGCTACACCTTC. Amino acid sequence: CASSAYSYTNYGYTF.